This TCR beta chain was recorded in a study of control samples from healthy donors and cancer patients. V lost 3 bases to trimming and J lost 0 bases; unmatched junction nucleotides: 4. Germline V gives CDR1 KGHDR, CDR2 SFDVKD. The CDR3 covers 16 residues. Sequenced by immunoSEQ multiplex PCR; TCRdb stores in-frame clones only, minus some. The table has about 190,000 clones, about 90% seen once. The chain has TRBV24-1 and TRBJ2-3; 8 nucleotides match TRBD1. This receptor was taken from a man aged 25 to 40 in good health. Sequencing was carried out using blood. The CDR3 loop is CATSDPRDRSTDTQYF. DNA of the CDR3: TGTGCCACCAGTGATCCCCGGGACAGGAGCACAGATACGCAGTATTTT.